This passage covers 29 T cell receptor beta chains from one sample sequenced in a study of cytomegalovirus exposure and HLA in healthy donors. The study ran its PCR with 60 Vbeta and 13 Jbeta primers. Libraries were prepared by immunoSEQ multiplex PCR; TCRdb keeps only in-frame clonotypes and omits some of them. Counted here are around 140,000 clones, around 78% occurring once; the ten biggest clones make up approximately 1.8%. Specimen: PBMCs. These receptor sequences come from a female donor in good health and CMV-seropositive.

The chain links TRBV28 to TRBJ2-5, with 8 positions matching TRBD1. Unmatched junction bases numbered 2, after V lost 5 bases and J lost 3 bases. CDR3 length: 13 residues. Germline V gives CDR1 MDHEN, CDR2 SYDVKM. The CDR3 bases are TGTGCCAGCAGTGGACAGGGAAAAGAGACCCAGTACTTC. As protein: CASSGQGKETQYF. Full variable domain (missing parts from reference TRBV28 and TRBJ2-5): DVKVTQSSRYLVKRTGEKVFLECVQDMDHENMFWYRQDPGLGLRLIYFSYDVKMKEKGDIPEGYSVSREKKERFSLILESASTNQTSMYLCASSGQGKETQYFGPGTRLLVL.

The rearrangement uses TRBV2 and TRBJ1-6; 9 nucleotides agree with TRBD1. CDR1 is SNHLY and CDR2 is FYNNEI in the germline V gene. J was trimmed by 10 bases and V by 4 bases; bases with no gene match: 11. CDR3 length: 16 amino acids. CDR3 protein: CASSVYRDRVLSPLHF. The CDR3 coding sequence is TGTGCCAGCAGTGTTTATCGGGACAGGGTCCTCTCACCCCTCCACTTT. Filled out from reference TRBV2 and TRBJ1-6, the complete variable domain reads EPEVTQTPSHQVTQMGQEVILRCVPISNHLYFYWYRQILGQKVEFLVSFYNNEISEKSEIFDDQFSVERPDGSNFTLKIRSTKLEDSAMYFCASSVYRDRVLSPLHFGNGTRLTVT.

V usage is TRBV5-6 and J usage is TRBJ1-4, with a possible D match to TRBD1 (6 bases). Per germline, CDR1 SGHDT and CDR2 YYEEEE. Trimming pared 4 bases from V and 7 bases from J, leaving 11 bases between. This CDR3 is 13 amino acids long. In DNA, the CDR3 is TGTGCCAGCAGCCCCAGGGGCGGTGAAAAACTGTTTTTT. Residues: CASSPRGGEKLFF.

This chain connects TRBV5-1 to TRBJ2-1; a possible D gene is TRBD2 (6 bases). Looked up from germline, CDR1 is SGHRS and CDR2 is YFSETQ. This CDR3 has 15 amino acids. The V and J ends lost 2 bases and 3 bases respectively, with 12 bases between them. The CDR3 loop is CASSLAGGDYNEQFF. The CDR3 DNA sequence: TGCGCCAGCAGCTTAGCCGGGGGTGACTACAATGAGCAGTTCTTC. The variable domain in full, with the rest retrieved from reference TRBV5-1 and TRBJ2-1, is KAGVTQTPRYLIKTRGQQVTLSCSPISGHRSVSWYQQTPGQGLQFLFEYFSETQRNKGNFPGRFSGRQFSNSRSEMNVSTLELGDSALYLCASSLAGGDYNEQFFGPGTRLTVL.

The V and J genes are TRBV21-1 and TRBJ2-7; the table's D gene call, TRBD1, was not cross checked with the DNA. TRBV21-1 is a pseudogene. This CDR3 comprises 17 residues. The CDR3 reads CASSKGGRTDPPYEQYF. In DNA form, the CDR3 reads TGTGCCAGCAGCAAAGGAGGTAGGACAGACCCTCCCTACGAGCAGTACTTC.

In this sample, this clone turned up once. V is TRBV7-3 and J is TRBJ2-5; 9 bases fit TRBD1. Trimming took 5 bases from V and 5 from J; bases not matched to a gene: 3. CDR1 and CDR2 from the germline V gene are SGHTA and FQGTGA. This CDR3 region has 13 residues. CDR3 loop: CASSQDRGETQYF. CDR3 DNA: TGTGCCAGCAGCCAGGACAGGGGTGAGACCCAGTACTTC.

The CDR3 reads CAWRTGTGVNEQFF. CDR3 coding DNA: TGTGCCTGGAGGACCGGGACAGGGGTCAATGAGCAGTTCTTC. V and J are TRBV30 and TRBJ2-1, with 10 bases identical to TRBD1. V lost 3 bases and J lost 6; bases outside the gene matches: 5. Germline V gene lookup returns CDR1 GTSNPN and CDR2 SVGIG (reference sequence). The CDR3 runs to 14 residues.

The chain links TRBV6-6 to TRBJ2-1; 7 bases are a match to TRBD1. The CDR3 runs 15 residues. Germline CDR1 is MNHNY and CDR2 is SVGAGI (reference sequence). The J segment lost 4 bases and the V segment lost 0 bases, leaving 3 bases of the junction unmatched. CDR3 nucleotides: TGTGCCAGCAGTTACTCCGGGACAGCGTACAATGAGCAGTTCTTC. Translated: CASSYSGTAYNEQFF.

This sequence joins TRBV2 and TRBJ2-1; 8 positions match TRBD2. The junction had 13 bases not matched to a gene; V was cut back by 3 bases and J by 9 bases. The CDR3 length is 16 residues. Germline assignment: CDR1 SNHLY and CDR2 FYNNEI. This CDR3 is CASSDLSGLGLGEQFF. In DNA form, the CDR3 reads TGTGCCAGCAGTGATCTAAGCGGATTGGGACTAGGTGAGCAGTTCTTC.

The genes are TRBV7-9 and TRBJ1-2, with 9 bases that match TRBD1. The V and J ends lost 7 bases and 3 bases, in that order; junction bases with no gene match: 12. Germline-derived CDR1 and CDR2 are SEHNR and FQNEAQ (reference sequence). This CDR3 has 16 amino acids. Written as DNA, the CDR3 is TGTGCCAGCAACCGGGGACAGGGTAATAAGGACTATGGCTACACCTTC. It yields the protein CASNRGQGNKDYGYTF.

This clone has more than one count but fewer than ten. This chain connects TRBV2 to TRBJ2-5, with 14 bases lining up with TRBD2. With 6 bases clipped from V and 1 base from J, the junction kept 7 bases outside the gene matches. This CDR3 is 17 amino acids long. Germline V gene sequence: CDR1 SNHLY, CDR2 FYNNEI. The CDR3 region has the DNA TGTGCCAGCAGGGCGCGACTAGCGGGGGGGAGCCAAGAGACCCAGTACTTC. Translated, it gives CASRARLAGGSQETQYF.

Only a few counts were recorded for this clone. The V gene is TRBV20-1, the J gene TRBJ1-1, with 7 bases lining up with TRBD1. The CDR3 has 11 amino acids. CDR1 is DFQATT, CDR2 SNEGSKA, per germline (reference sequence). V lost 5 bases, J lost 11 bases, and 8 bases stayed unmatched. The CDR3 bases are TGCAGTGCTCAAATTACAGGGGCGGCTTTCTTT. As protein: CSAQITGAAFF.

The V call is TRBV4-1, the J call TRBJ2-3; 9 bases fit TRBD2. The junction had 1 base not matched to a gene; V was cut back by 1 base and J by 2 bases. Germline CDR1 reads MGHRA; CDR2 reads YSYEKL. This CDR3 contains 15 residues. This CDR3 reads CASSQVAGDTDTQYF. The CDR3 bases are TGCGCCAGCAGCCAAGTAGCGGGGGACACAGATACGCAGTATTTT.

This chain connects TRBV7-9 to TRBJ1-1; D call uncertain. With 8 bases removed from V and 11 bases from J, the gap between germline ends came to 15 bases. Germline V gene data show CDR1 as SEHNR and CDR2 as FQNEAQ (reference sequence). The CDR3 is 11 amino acids. CDR3 protein: CASSPGRVAFF. The CDR3 DNA sequence: TGTGCCAGCTCCCCCGGGAGGGTGGCTTTCTTT.

This clone was seen a few times. CDR3 DNA: TGCGCCAGCAGCCCAGGGGCTCCTAATGAAAAACTGTTTTTT. It specifies CASSPGAPNEKLFF. The chain has TRBV5-1 and TRBJ1-4; a weak D match, TRBD1 (6 bases). Between the trimmed V and J ends, which lost 4 bases and 3 bases, there was a span of 10 bases. This CDR3 is built from 14 residues. The germline gives CDR1 SGHRS, CDR2 YFSETQ.

The chain links TRBV6-6 to TRBJ1-3, with D unclear. Looked up from germline, CDR1 is MNHNY and CDR2 is SVGAGI (reference sequence). CDR3 length equals 15 residues. Trimming shortened V by 6 bases and J by 0 bases, and 12 bases separated the two germline ends. CDR3: CASSPGLLSGNTIYF. DNA for the CDR3: TGTGCCAGCAGCCCCGGACTTCTCTCTGGAAACACCATATATTTT.

The chain has TRBV10-3 and TRBJ1-5; tentatively, D is TRBD1 (5 bases). The V and J ends lost 2 bases and 8 bases respectively, with 13 bases between them. The CDR3 length is 14 residues. Looked up from germline, CDR1 is ENHRY and CDR2 is SYGVKD. The CDR3 bases are TGTGCCATCAGTGAGACAGGACCCTCCGAGCCCCAGCATTTT. Translated, it gives CAISETGPSEPQHF.

The chain joins TRBV5-1 to TRBJ1-2, with 9 bases that match TRBD1. The V gene end was trimmed by 5 bases and the J gene end by 7 bases; junction bases not matched to a gene: 6. Germline V CDR1 and CDR2: SGHRS, YFSETQ. This CDR3 spans 13 amino acids. CDR3 DNA: TGCGCCAGCAGATTTACAGGGGGCGGTGGCTACACCTTC. It translates to CASRFTGGGGYTF.

The chain couples TRBV2 to TRBJ2-7; D unresolved. From germline, CDR1 is SNHLY and CDR2 FYNNEI. The CDR3 consists of 14 residues. V dropped 2 bases and J dropped 4 bases, with 12 bases sitting between them. The CDR3 reads CASSEWHSPYEQYF. CDR3 nucleotides: TGTGCCAGCAGTGAATGGCACAGCCCGTACGAGCAGTACTTC.

The V call is TRBV6-1, the J call TRBJ1-2; 11 bases align to TRBD1. Germline assignment: CDR1 MNHNS and CDR2 SASEGT. V shed 2 bases and J 5 bases; nucleotides not matched to a gene: 4. The length of the CDR3 is 15 residues. The CDR3 region has the DNA TGTGCCAGCAGTGAACGGACAGGGGGCGCGTATGGCTACACCTTC. It codes for CASSERTGGAYGYTF.

This chain uses TRBV6-4 with TRBJ2-7, with 7 bases fitting TRBD1. Germline trimming cut 5 bases from V and 6 bases from J; bases unmatched to any gene: 7. Germline V lookup: CDR1 MRHNA, CDR2 SNTAGT. The CDR3 covers 13 residues. The CDR3 loop reads CASSTGAQGEQYF. The CDR3 bases are TGTGCCAGCAGTACAGGGGCGCAAGGCGAGCAGTACTTC.

This clone was found once. The chain combines TRBV6-1 with TRBJ1-2, with D unresolved. The CDR3 runs 14 residues. V lost 0 bases and J 8 bases, leaving 13 bases between the germline ends. Germline V CDR1 and CDR2: MNHNS, SASEGT. In nucleotides, the CDR3 is TGTGCCAGCAGTGAAGCACGACTGGGGAGGGGCTACACCTTC. Protein: CASSEARLGRGYTF.

V is TRBV2 and J is TRBJ2-7, with 10 bases lining up with TRBD1. Germline V gene sequence: CDR1 SNHLY, CDR2 FYNNEI. CDR3 length: 14 amino acids. Trimming took 6 bases from V and 4 from J; bases not matched to a gene: 6. Here the CDR3 reads CASSSDRGLYEQYF. CDR3 coding DNA: TGTGCCAGCAGCAGCGACAGGGGGCTGTACGAGCAGTACTTC. Full variable domain (remainder filled in from reference TRBV2 and TRBJ2-7): EPEVTQTPSHQVTQMGQEVILRCVPISNHLYFYWYRQILGQKVEFLVSFYNNEISEKSEIFDDQFSVERPDGSNFTLKIRSTKLEDSAMYFCASSSDRGLYEQYFGPGTRLTVT.

The chain couples TRBV4-2 to TRBJ1-1; TRBD1 might be the D (6 bases). This CDR3 region has 14 residues. Germline values: CDR1 LGHNA, CDR2 YNFKEQ. The ends were cut back, 4 bases at V and 3 bases at J, with 12 bases in the middle. CDR3 nucleotide sequence: TGTGCCAGCAGCCTAAGGGGGGGGGACACTGAAGCTTTCTTT. Translation gives CASSLRGGDTEAFF.

The J gene is TRBJ2-7, the V gene TRBV5-6, with 10 bases matching TRBD2. Trimming cost V 4 bases and J 2 bases; bases outside gene matches: 6. The V gene's germline CDR1 is SGHDT and CDR2 YYEEEE. This CDR3 is built from 15 residues. The CDR3 region is CASSPGTSVTYEQYF. The CDR3 coding sequence is TGTGCCAGCAGCCCCGGGACTAGCGTCACCTACGAGCAGTACTTC.

The rearrangement links TRBV4-1 to TRBJ1-2; possible D gene TRBD1, 5 bases. The ends were cut back, 0 bases at V and 5 bases at J, with 13 bases in the middle. Germline V gene lookup returns CDR1 MGHRA and CDR2 YSYEKL. The CDR3 is made up of 15 amino acids. The CDR3: CASSQDGTGGYGYTF. CDR3 coding DNA: TGCGCCAGCAGCCAAGATGGAACAGGCGGTTATGGCTACACCTTC.

This chain joins TRBV6-1 and TRBJ2-7; 8 bases align to TRBD2. Germline values: CDR1 MNHNS, CDR2 SASEGT. The trim removed 8 bases at V and 4 bases at J, leaving 13 bases unmatched. The CDR3 is 15 amino acids. CDR3 bases: TGTGCCAGCCTCACGGCTGGACTAGCAAAGTACGAGCAGTACTTC. Residues: CASLTAGLAKYEQYF.

The genes are TRBV6-5 and TRBJ2-7; 9 bases are shared with TRBD2. V shed 1 base, J shed 0 bases, and the junction held 1 base outside the gene matches. CDR1 MNHEY and CDR2 SVGAGI come from the germline V gene. The CDR3 length is 15 residues. The CDR3 DNA reads TGTGCCAGCAGTTACTATAGCGGGAGCTCCTACGAGCAGTACTTC. Its protein is CASSYYSGSSYEQYF.

This clone was seen a few times. The V and J genes are TRBV2 and TRBJ1-1, with D maybe TRBD1 (5 bases). Looked up from germline, CDR1 is SNHLY and CDR2 is FYNNEI. The CDR3 contains 14 residues. The V and J ends lost 6 bases and 0 bases respectively, with 11 bases between them. CDR3 sequence reads: CASRPGVLNTEAFF. The CDR3 nucleotides read TGTGCCAGCAGACCGGGGGTACTGAACACTGAAGCTTTCTTT.